This TCR beta chain derives from a study of prognosis after radiotherapy for stage I lung cancer. At the level of the study: Ages of the approximately 13 men and roughly 6 women ranged roughly 53 to 85 years, median about 70.

Points from the study as a whole: Between patients with and without metastases, TRBV and TRBJ gene usage reportedly differed.

V was trimmed by 3 bases and J by 0 bases, leaving 6 bases between them. Germline assignment: CDR1 SQVTM and CDR2 ANQGSEA. This CDR3 contains 12 residues. It was by two-round multiplex PCR that TCR beta CDR3 was amplified from genomic DNA. Each TRBV and TRBJ gene had its own primer in the first PCR round. TCRdb used MiXCR to reprocess the multiplex PCR reads, holding one entry per CDR3 protein. This repertoire shows 11,000 or so distinct CDR3 sequences, roughly a third found once; its top ten account for roughly half. The sample holds many counts of this clonotype. No antigen is known for it. The sample consisted of PBMCs, taken before or after stereotactic body radiation therapy (not recorded which). The rearrangement joins TRBV29-1 to TRBJ2-7; D remains unclear. This clonotype was obtained from a donor over 45 with non-small cell lung cancer. For the CDR3, the DNA is TGCAGCGTTGACGACAACTCCTACGAGCAGTACTTC. The encoded protein is CSVDDNSYEQYF.